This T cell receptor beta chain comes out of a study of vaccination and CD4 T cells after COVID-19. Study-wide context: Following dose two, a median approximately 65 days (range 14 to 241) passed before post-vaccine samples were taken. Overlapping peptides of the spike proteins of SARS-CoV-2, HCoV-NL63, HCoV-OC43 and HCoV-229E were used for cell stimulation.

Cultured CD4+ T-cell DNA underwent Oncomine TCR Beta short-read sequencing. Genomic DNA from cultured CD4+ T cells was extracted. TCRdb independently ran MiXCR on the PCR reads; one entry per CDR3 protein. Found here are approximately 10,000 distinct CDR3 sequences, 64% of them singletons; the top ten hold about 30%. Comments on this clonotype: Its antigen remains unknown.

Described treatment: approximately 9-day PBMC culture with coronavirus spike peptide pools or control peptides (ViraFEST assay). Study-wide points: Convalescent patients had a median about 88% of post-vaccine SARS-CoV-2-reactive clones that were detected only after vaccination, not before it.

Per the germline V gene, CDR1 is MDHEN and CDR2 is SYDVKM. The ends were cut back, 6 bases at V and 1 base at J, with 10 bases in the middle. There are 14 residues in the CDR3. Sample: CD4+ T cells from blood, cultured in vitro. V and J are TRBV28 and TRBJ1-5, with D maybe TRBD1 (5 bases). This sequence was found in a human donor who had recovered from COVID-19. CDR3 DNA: TGTGCCAGCAGACGCCGGGACAGCAATCAGCCCCAGCATTTT. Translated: CASRRRDSNQPQHF.